This T cell receptor beta chain is drawn from a study of T cell repertoires in cytomegalovirus infection. Study-wide background: CMV infection together with matching HLA type was indicated by public TCR beta signatures.

TCRdb re-analysed the reads in MiXCR, keeping a single row per CDR3 protein. The sample consists of 150,000 to 200,000 distinct CDR3 sequences, approximately 19% of them appearing once. Overall study results and limits: In two of eight donors, the top clonotype was HLA-C-restricted CMV-specific. Of the TCR beta families, the public ones yielded a cumulative frequency that identified carriers of CMV plus the relevant HLA.

V dropped 5 bases and J dropped 2; count of bases not matched to a gene: 11. This CDR3 is 16 amino acids long. Germline CDR1 is SEHNR and CDR2 is FQNEAQ (reference sequence). For this clonotype: Its antigen is currently unknown.

Sequencing was carried out using PBMCs. The clonotype was recovered from a human donor in good health (CMV status not recorded). Some clones in this sample may be carry-over from other donors' samples. V and J are TRBV7-9 and TRBJ2-7; 8 nucleotides line up with TRBD2. DNA of the CDR3: TGTGCCAGCAGCCCCCTAGAAGCGGGAGCTACCTACGAGCAGTACTTC. Protein product: CASSPLEAGATYEQYF.